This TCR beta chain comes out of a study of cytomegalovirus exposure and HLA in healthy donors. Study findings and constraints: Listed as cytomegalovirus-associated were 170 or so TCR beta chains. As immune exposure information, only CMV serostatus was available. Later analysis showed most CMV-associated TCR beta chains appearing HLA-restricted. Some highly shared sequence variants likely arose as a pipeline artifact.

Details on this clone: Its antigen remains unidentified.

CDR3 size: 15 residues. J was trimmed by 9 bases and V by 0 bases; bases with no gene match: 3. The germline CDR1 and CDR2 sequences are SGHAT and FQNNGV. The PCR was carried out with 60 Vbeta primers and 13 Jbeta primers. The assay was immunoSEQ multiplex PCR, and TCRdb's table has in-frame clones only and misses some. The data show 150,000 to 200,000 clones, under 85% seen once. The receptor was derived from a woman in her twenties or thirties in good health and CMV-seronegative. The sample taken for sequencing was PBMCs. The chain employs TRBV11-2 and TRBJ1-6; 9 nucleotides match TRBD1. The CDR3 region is CASSLEQGAGSPLHF. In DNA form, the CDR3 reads TGTGCCAGCAGCTTAGAACAGGGGGCTGGTTCACCCCTCCACTTT.